This TCR beta chain is from a study of T cell repertoires in cytomegalovirus infection. Study overall: Public TCR beta signature analysis indicated the presence of both CMV infection and matching HLA type.

TCRdb redid the calling of the reads with MiXCR, one entry per CDR3 protein. The table has roughly 500,000 distinct CDR3 sequences, approximately 10% seen once. This clonotype was detected many times. Antigen specificity is unknown. Broader study findings: Summed frequency of shared TCR beta families picked out CMV carriers who also had the relevant HLA. CMV-specific TCR beta clonotypes restricted by HLA-C were the ones dominating the ex vivo response.

The CDR3 is 15 amino acids. V dropped 6 bases and J dropped 0 bases, with 12 bases sitting between them. The chain employs TRBV12-3 or TRBV12-4 and TRBJ1-3; D remains unclear. The TCR was taken from a human donor in good health (CMV status not recorded). Some clones in this sample may be carry-over from other donors' samples. Sequenced sample: PBMCs. The DNA of the CDR3 is TGTGCCAGCAGGTCCGAAGGTAACTCTGGAAACACCATATATTTT. This sequence encodes CASRSEGNSGNTIYF.